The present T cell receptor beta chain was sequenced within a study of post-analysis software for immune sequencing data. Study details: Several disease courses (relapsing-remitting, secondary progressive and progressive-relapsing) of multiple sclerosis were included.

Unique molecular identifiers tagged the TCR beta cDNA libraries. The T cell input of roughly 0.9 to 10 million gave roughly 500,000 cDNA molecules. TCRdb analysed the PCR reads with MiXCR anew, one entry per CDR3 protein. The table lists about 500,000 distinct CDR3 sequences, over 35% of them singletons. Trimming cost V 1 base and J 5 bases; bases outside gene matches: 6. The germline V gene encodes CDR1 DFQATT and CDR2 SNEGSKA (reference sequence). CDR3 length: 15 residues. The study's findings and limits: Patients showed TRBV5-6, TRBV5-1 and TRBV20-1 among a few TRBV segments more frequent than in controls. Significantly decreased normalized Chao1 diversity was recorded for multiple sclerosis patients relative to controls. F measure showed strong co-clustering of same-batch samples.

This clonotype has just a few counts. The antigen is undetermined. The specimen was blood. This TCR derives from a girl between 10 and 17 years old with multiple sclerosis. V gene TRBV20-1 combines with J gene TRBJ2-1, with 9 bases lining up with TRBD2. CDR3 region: CSARVGGRADNEQFF. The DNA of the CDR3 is TGCAGTGCTAGAGTAGGCGGGAGGGCCGACAATGAGCAGTTCTTC.